This T cell receptor beta chain was captured in a study of shared clonotypes between healthy human individuals. General study points: Measured sharing among donors was expected to vary with sequencing depth.

At a deep level, the assay was run. For unsorted PBMC, 250 to 300 ng DNA per replicate equaled 32,000 or so T cell genomes. Libraries were prepared by immunoSEQ multiplex PCR; TCRdb keeps only in-frame clonotypes and omits some of them. The repertoire consists of about 530,000 clones, with approximately 79% occurring once and the leading ten covering 9.5% to 15%. Trimming pared 7 bases from V and 2 bases from J, leaving 11 bases between. The CDR3 is 13 residues long. Germline V lookup: CDR1 SGHTA, CDR2 FQGNSA. This clone was found a few times. The antigen remains undetermined. It was roughly 88 million PBMCs that unsorted samples used for genomic DNA.

This clonotype was obtained from a woman between 40 and 55 years old in good health. Some clones in this sample may be carry-over from other donors' samples. The chain uses TRBV7-2 and TRBJ1-1; D is ambiguous. Sequencing used PBMCs. The CDR3 region is CASTPFRNTEAFF. For the CDR3, the DNA is TGTGCCAGCACCCCTTTCCGTAACACTGAAGCTTTCTTT.